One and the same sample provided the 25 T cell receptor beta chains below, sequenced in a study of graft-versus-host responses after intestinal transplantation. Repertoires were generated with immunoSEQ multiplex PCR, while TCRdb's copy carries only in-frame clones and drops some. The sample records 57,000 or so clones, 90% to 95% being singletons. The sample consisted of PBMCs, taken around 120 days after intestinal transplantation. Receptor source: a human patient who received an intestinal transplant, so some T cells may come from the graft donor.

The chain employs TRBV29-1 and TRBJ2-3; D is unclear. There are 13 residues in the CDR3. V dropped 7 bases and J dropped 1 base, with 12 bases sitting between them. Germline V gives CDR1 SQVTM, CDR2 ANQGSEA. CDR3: CSAKRAGTDTQYF. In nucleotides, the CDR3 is TGCAGCGCGAAAAGGGCTGGCACAGATACGCAGTATTTT.

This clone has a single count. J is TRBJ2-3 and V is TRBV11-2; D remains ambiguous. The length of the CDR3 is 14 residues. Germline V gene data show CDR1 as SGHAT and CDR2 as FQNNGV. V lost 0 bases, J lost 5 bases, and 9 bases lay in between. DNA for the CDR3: TGTGCCAGCAGCTTAGATCGTGCGAGAGATACGCAGTATTTT. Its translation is CASSLDRARDTQYF.

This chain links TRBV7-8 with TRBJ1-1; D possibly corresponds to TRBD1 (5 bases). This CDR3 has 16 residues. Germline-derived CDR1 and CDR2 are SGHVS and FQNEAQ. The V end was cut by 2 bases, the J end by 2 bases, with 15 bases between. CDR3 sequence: CASSLLARDFNTEAFF. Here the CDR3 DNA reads TGTGCCAGCAGCTTACTTGCTAGGGACTTTAACACTGAAGCTTTCTTT.

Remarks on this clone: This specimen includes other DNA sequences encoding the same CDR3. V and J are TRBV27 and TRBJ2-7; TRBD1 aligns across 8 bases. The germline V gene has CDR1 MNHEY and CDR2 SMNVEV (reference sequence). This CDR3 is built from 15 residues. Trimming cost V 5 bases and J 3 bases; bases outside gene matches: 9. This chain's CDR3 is CASSRAGTGSYEQYF. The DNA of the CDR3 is TGTGCCAGCAGTCGGGCCGGGACAGGTAGCTACGAGCAGTACTTC.

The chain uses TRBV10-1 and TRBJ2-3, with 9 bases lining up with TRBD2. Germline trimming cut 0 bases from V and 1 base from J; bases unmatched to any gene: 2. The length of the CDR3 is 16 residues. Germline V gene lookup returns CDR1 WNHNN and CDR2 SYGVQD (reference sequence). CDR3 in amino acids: CASSESQRGGTDTQYF. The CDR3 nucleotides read TGCGCCAGCAGTGAGTCCCAGCGGGGGGGCACAGATACGCAGTATTTT.

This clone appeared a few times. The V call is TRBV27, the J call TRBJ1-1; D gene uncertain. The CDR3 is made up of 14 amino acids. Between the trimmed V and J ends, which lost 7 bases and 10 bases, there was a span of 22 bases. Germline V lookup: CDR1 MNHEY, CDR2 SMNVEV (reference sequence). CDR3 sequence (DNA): TGTGCCAGCACCATTAGATCAGGAGGAGTCGTAGCTTTCTTT. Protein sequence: CASTIRSGGVVAFF.

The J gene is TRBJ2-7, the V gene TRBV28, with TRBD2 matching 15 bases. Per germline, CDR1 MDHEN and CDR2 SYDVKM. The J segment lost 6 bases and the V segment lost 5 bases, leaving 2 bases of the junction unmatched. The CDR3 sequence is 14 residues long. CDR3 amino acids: CASSEGLAGGEQYF. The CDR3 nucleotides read TGTGCCAGCAGTGAGGGACTAGCGGGGGGCGAGCAGTACTTC.

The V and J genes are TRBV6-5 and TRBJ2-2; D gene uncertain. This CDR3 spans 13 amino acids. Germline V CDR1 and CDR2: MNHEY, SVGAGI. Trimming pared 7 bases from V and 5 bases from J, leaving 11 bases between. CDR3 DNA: TGTGCCAGCACCCCCCAGGAGACCGGGGAGCTGTTTTTT. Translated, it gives CASTPQETGELFF.

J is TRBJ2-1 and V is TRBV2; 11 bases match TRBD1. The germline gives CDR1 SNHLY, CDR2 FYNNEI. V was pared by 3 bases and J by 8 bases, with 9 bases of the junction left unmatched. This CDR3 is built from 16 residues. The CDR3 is CASSDMGQGVHDEQFF. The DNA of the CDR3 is TGTGCCAGCAGTGACATGGGACAGGGGGTACATGATGAGCAGTTCTTC.

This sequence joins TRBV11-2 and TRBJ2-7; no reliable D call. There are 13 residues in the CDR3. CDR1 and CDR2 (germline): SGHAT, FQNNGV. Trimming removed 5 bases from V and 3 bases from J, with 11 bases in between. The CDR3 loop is CASSGRAVYEQYF. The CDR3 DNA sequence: TGTGCCAGCAGCGGACGGGCGGTCTACGAGCAGTACTTC.

CDR3 nucleotide sequence: TGTGCCACCAGCATAAGGACAGTTAATGAAAAACTGTTTTTT. Amino acid sequence: CATSIRTVNEKLFF. The chain has TRBV15 and TRBJ1-4; D possibly corresponds to TRBD1 (6 bases). The CDR3 covers 14 residues. The V end was cut by 4 bases, the J end by 4 bases, with 10 bases between. CDR1 and CDR2 from the germline V gene are LNHNV and YYDKDF (reference sequence). Drawing the rest from reference TRBV15 and TRBJ1-4, the complete variable domain is DAMVIQNPRYQVTQFGKPVTLSCSQTLNHNVMYWYQQKSSQAPKLLFHYYDKDFNNEADTPDNFQSRRPNTSFCFLDIRSPGLGDTAMYLCATSIRTVNEKLFFGSGTQLSVL.

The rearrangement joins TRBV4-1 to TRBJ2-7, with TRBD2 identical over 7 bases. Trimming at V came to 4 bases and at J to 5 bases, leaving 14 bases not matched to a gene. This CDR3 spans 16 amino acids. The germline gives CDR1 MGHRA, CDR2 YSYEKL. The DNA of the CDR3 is TGCGCCAGCAGCCCAGTAGGGAGGGCAAACATCCACGAGCAGTACTTC. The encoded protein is CASSPVGRANIHEQYF.

CDR3 loop: CASTPGGGQGYFEQYF. CDR3 sequence (DNA): TGTGCCAGCACCCCGGGGGGGGGACAGGGGTACTTCGAGCAGTACTTC. The genes are TRBV27 and TRBJ2-7, with 10 bases aligning to TRBD1. The CDR3 is 16 residues long. The ends lost 7 bases at V and 6 bases at J; junction bases unmatched: 15. In germline, CDR1 is MNHEY, CDR2 SMNVEV (reference sequence).

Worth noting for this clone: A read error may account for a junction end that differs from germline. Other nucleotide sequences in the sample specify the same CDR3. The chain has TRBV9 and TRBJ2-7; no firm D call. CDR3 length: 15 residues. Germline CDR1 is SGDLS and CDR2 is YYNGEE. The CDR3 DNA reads TGTGCTAGCAGCGTAGGACCGTTCATATCCTACGAGCAGTACTTC. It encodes CASSVGPFISYEQYF.

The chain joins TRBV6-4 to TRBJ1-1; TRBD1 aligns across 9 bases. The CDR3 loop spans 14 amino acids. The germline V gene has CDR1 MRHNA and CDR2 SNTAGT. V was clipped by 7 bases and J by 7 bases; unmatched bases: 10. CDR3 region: CASTPNPGQGEAFF. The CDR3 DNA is TGTGCCAGCACTCCTAATCCGGGACAGGGTGAAGCTTTCTTT.

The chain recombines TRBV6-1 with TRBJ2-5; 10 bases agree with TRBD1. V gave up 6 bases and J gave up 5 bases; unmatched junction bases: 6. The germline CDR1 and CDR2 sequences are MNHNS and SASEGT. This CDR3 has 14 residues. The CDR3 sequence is CASSWDRGWETQYF. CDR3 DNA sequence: TGTGCCAGCAGCTGGGACAGGGGATGGGAGACCCAGTACTTC.

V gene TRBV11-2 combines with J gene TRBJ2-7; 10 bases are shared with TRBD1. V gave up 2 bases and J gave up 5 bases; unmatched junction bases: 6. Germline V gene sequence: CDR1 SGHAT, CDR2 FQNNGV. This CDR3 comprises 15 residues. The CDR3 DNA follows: TGTGCCAGCAGCTTAAGTGGACAGGGGGGGGACGAGCAGTACTTC. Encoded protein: CASSLSGQGGDEQYF. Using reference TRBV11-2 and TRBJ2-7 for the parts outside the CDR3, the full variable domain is EAGVAQSPRYKIIEKRQSVAFWCNPISGHATLYWYQQILGQGPKLLIQFQNNGVVDDSQLPKDRFSAERLKGVDSTLKIQPAKLEDSAVYLCASSLSGQGGDEQYFGPGTRLTVT.

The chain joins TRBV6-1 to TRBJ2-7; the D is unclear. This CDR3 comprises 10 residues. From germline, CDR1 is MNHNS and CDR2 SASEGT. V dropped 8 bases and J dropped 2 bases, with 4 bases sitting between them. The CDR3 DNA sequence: TGTGCCAGCGGAACCTACGAGCAGTACTTC. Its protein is CASGTYEQYF.

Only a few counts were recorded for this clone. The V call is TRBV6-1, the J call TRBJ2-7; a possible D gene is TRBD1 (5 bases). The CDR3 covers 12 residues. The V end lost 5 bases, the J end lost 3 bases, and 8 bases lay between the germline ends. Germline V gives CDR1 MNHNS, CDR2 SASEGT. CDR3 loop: CASSTDSYEQYF. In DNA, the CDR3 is TGTGCCAGCAGTACCGACAGCTACGAGCAGTACTTC.

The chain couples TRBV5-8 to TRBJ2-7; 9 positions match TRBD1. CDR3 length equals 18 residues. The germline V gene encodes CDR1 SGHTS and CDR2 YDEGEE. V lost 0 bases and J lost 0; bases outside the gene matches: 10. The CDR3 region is CASSLEGGTGTISYEQYF. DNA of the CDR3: TGTGCCAGCAGCTTGGAGGGGGGGACAGGGACGATCTCCTACGAGCAGTACTTC.

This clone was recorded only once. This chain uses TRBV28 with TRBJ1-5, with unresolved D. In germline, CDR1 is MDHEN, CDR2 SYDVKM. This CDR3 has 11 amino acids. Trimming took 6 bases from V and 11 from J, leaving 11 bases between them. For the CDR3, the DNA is TGTGCCAGCAGCGTACAACGGTCCCAGCATTTT. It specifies CASSVQRSQHF.

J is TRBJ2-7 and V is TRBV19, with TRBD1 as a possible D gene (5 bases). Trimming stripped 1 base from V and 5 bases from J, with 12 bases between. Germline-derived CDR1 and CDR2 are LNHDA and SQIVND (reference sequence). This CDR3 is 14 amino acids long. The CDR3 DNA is TGTGCCAGTAGTATAGGTATAGGGGCTAACGAGCAGTACTTC. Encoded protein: CASSIGIGANEQYF.

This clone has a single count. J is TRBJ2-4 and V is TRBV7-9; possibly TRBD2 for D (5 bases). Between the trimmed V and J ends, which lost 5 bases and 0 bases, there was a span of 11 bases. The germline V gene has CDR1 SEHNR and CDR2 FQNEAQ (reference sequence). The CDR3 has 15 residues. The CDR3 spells CASSPPAGAKNIQYF. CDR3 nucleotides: TGTGCCAGCAGCCCTCCGGCGGGAGCCAAAAACATTCAGTACTTC.

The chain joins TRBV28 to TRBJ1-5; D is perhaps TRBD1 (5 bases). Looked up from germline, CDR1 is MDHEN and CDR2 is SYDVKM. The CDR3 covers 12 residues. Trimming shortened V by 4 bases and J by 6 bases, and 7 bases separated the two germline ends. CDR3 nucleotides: TGTGCCAGCAGTTGGGGGTTTCAGCCCCAGCATTTT. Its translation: CASSWGFQPQHF.

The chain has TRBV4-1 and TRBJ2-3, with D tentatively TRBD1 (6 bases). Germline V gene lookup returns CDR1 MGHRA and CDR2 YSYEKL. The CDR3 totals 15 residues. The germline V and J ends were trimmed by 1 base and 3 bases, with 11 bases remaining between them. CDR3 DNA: TGCGCCAGCAGCCAAGGAAGGGGGTCGACAGATACGCAGTATTTT. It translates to CASSQGRGSTDTQYF.